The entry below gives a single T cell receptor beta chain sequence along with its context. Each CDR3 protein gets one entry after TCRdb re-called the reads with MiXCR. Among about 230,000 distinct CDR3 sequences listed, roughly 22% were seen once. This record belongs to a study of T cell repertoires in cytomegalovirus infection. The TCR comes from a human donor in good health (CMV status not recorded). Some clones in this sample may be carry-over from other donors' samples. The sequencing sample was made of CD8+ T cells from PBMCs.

DNA for the CDR3: TGCAGTACCACACCGATTTCGACCTACGAGCAGTACTTC. Its translation: CSTTPISTYEQYF. V gene TRBV20-1 combines with J gene TRBJ2-7, with D uncertain. In germline, CDR1 is DFQATT, CDR2 SNEGSKA (reference sequence). This CDR3 comprises 13 residues. Trimming removed 8 bases from V and 2 bases from J, with 16 bases in between.